This T cell receptor beta chain emerged from a study of CXCR3-negative and CXCR3-positive naive CD8 T cells. Findings and limits, study-wide: Naive CXCR3-positive and CXCR3-negative cells shared TRBV-TRBJ usage; memory cells diverged. Naive subsets had comparable surface CD5, so TRB CDR3 properties gauged TCR strength.

This CDR3 comprises 16 residues. CDR1 is LGHNA, CDR2 YNFKEQ, per germline. Each TRB cDNA library was prepared by 5' RACE (with UMI labels). TCRdb reprocessed the 5' RACE reads and stores each CDR3 protein as one record, lacking DNA. Its table records about 43,000 distinct CDR3 sequences. Details on this clonotype: What it binds is not known.

The V gene is TRBV4-2, the J gene TRBJ2-5; TCRdb proposes TRBD2, but this gene call is untestable without DNA. The sample taken for sequencing was memory CD8+ T cells from blood. The receptor was isolated from a human donor in good health. Some clones in this sample may be carry-over from other donors' samples. Here the CDR3 reads CASSQDPSGGGETQYF.